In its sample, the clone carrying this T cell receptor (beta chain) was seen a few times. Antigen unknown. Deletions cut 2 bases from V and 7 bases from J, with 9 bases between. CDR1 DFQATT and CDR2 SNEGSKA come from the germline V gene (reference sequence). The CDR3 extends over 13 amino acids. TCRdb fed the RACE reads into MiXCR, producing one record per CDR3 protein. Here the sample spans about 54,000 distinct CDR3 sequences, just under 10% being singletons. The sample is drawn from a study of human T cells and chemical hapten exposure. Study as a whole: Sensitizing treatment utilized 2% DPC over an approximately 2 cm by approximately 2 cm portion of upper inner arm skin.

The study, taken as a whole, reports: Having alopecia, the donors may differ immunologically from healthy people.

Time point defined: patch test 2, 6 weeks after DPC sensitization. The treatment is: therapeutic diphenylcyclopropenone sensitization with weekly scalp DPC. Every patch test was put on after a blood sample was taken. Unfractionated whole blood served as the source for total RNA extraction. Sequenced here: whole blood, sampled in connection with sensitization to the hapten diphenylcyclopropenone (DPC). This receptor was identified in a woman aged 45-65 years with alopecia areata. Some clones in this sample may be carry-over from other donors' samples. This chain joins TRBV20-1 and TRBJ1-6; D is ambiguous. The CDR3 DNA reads TGCAGTGCTAGACCCGACGGGAATTCACCCCTCCACTTT. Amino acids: CSARPDGNSPLHF.